A single count supports the clone carrying this TCR beta chain. This sample is part of a study of blood T cell repertoires in COVID-19. At the level of the study: Acute-phase and convalescent COVID-19 samples originated in the United States, Italy and Spain.

Assay used: immunoSEQ multiplex PCR; TCRdb lists only in-frame clones, some missing. The repertoire holds around 170,000 clones, with 83% as singletons. The sequence came from a woman aged 40 to 55 with acute or convalescent COVID-19. The sequencing sample was made of peripheral blood.

The DNA for the CDR3 is TGTGCCAGCAGCCCTCAGGGGAATCGGGCTTTCTTT. This codes for CASSPQGNRAFF. The chain is built from TRBV3-1 (or the pseudogene TRBV3-2) and TRBJ1-1; perhaps TRBD1 as D (6 bases). V was shortened by 4 bases and J by 11 bases, with 14 bases between the two germline ends. This CDR3 has 12 residues. The germline V gene encodes CDR1 LGHDT and CDR2 YNNKEL (reference sequence).